This TCR beta chain appears in the sequencing data of a study of a mutant IDH1 vaccine in newly diagnosed glioma. Overall study: An approximately 62% male, approximately 38% female split and a mean age of about 44 years characterized treated patients. It was radiotherapy, temozolomide, or both that patients received previously, with most receiving both.

The table came from immunoSEQ multiplex PCR; TCRdb's copy has only in-frame clones and leaves some out. The sample includes 60,000 to 85,000 clones, more than 65% seen only once; the top ten take over 8%. General observations from the study: Apparently unrelated to pseudoprogression were changes in the top peripheral T cell clonotypes. The occurrence of vaccine-induced immune responses was seen in around 93% of patients.

On this clone itself: What it recognizes is unknown.

The CDR3 is 16 residues long. V was cut by 0 bases and J by 4 bases, with 13 bases left in between. Looked up from germline, CDR1 is SGHDT and CDR2 is YYEEEE. Time point meaning: baseline, week 1 (first vaccination visit). Stated treatment: pre-vaccination baseline after standard-of-care therapy. The sequencing here drew on PBMCs, taken from a glioma patient treated with radiotherapy, temozolomide or both. The TCR was taken from a man aged 45-60 years with glioma. The V call is TRBV5-6, the J call TRBJ1-4; D may be TRBD1 (5 bases). CDR3: CASSLGPGSRNEKLFF. CDR3 DNA: TGTGCCAGCAGCTTGGGCCCAGGGAGTCGTAATGAAAAACTGTTTTTT.